The clone carrying this TCR beta chain appeared a few times. Its specificity is unknown. By 5'RACE template switching, TCR cDNA was produced, with a universal primer site and UMIs added in the process. Each CDR3 protein gets one entry after TCRdb re-called the 5' RACE reads with MiXCR. The sample contains roughly 120,000 distinct CDR3 sequences, 7.4% of which appear only once. The data belong to a study of T cells after yellow fever vaccination. Findings of the study overall: Post-booster repertoires contained most primary-vaccination clones again (roughly 96% CD4, roughly 90% CD8). Just a small share of clonotypes turned up in the CD4 compartment as well as the CD8 compartment. It was the secondary response that reached its peak faster, day 5 versus 15, but it was weaker.

The CDR3 consists of 14 residues. V dropped 2 bases and J dropped 5 bases, with 9 bases sitting between them. The chain has TRBV12-3 or TRBV12-4 and TRBJ1-4; no reliable D call. The sequence was collected from a man in his late teens or twenties who received the YFV17D yellow fever vaccine. The sequencing used CD4+ T cells sorted from PBMCs, collected more than 8 days after the first yellow fever vaccination. CDR3 coding DNA: TGTGCCAGCAGTTTACATGGGGTAAATGAAAAACTGTTTTTT. It translates to CASSLHGVNEKLFF.